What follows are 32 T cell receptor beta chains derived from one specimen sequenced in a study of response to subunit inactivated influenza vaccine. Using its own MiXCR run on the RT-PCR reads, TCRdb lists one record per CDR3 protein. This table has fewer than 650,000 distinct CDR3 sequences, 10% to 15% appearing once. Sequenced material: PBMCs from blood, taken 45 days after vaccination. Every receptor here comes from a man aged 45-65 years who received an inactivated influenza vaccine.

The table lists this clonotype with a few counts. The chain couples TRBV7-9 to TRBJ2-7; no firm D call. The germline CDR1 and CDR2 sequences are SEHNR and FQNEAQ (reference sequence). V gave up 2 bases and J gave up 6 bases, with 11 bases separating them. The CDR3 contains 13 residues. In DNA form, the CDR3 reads TGTGCCAGCAGCTTACTTCCAGTGGGCGAGCAGTACTTC. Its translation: CASSLLPVGEQYF.

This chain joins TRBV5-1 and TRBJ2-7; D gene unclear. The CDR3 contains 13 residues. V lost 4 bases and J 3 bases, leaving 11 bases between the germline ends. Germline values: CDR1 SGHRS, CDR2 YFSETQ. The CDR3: CASSVTPDYEQYF. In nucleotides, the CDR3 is TGCGCCAGCAGCGTGACACCAGACTACGAGCAGTACTTC.

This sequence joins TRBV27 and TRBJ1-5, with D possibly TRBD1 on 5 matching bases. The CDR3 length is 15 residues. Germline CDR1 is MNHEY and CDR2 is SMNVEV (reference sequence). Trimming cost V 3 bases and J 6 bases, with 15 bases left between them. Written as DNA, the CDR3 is TGTGCCAGCAGTTTCCGCCTGGGGCCCTCTCAGCCCCAGCATTTT. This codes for CASSFRLGPSQPQHF.

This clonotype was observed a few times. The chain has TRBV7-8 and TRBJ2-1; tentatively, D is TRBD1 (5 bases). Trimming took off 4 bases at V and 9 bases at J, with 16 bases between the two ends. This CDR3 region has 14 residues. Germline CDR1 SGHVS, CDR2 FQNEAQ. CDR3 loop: CASSSRNRFGEQFF. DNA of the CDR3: TGTGCCAGCAGCTCCCGAAACAGGTTCGGTGAGCAGTTCTTC.

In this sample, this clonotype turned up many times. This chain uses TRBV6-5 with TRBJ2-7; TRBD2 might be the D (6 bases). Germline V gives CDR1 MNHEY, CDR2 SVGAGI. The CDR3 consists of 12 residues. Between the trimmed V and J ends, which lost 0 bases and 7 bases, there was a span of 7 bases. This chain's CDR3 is CASSYSGGEQYF. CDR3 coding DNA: TGTGCCAGCAGTTACTCGGGGGGTGAGCAGTACTTC.

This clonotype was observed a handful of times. The CDR3 DNA reads as TGTGCCAGCAGCCAGGGCGCCAGATACTACGAGCAGTACTTC. It is translated as CASSQGARYYEQYF. The V gene is TRBV7-9, the J gene TRBJ2-7, with TRBD1 as a possible D gene (5 bases). Germline CDR1 SEHNR, CDR2 FQNEAQ (reference sequence). V was trimmed by 5 bases and J by 3 bases, leaving 14 bases between them. The CDR3 covers 14 residues.

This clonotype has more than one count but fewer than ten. The CDR3 spells CASSRGGQNTEAFF. Here the CDR3 DNA reads TGCGCCAGCAGCCGCGGGGGACAGAACACTGAAGCTTTCTTT. The gene calls are TRBV4-1 and TRBJ1-1, with D perhaps matching TRBD1 (6 bases). Trimming removed 4 bases from V and 1 base from J, with 10 bases in between. Germline assignment: CDR1 MGHRA and CDR2 YSYEKL. This CDR3 comprises 14 residues.

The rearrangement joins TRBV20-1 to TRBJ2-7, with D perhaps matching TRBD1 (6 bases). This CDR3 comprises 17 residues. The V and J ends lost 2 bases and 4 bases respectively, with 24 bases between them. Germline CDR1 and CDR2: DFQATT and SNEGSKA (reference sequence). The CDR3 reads CSARNPLQGNARYEQYF. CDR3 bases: TGCAGTGCTAGAAACCCTCTACAGGGTAACGCTAGGTACGAGCAGTACTTC.

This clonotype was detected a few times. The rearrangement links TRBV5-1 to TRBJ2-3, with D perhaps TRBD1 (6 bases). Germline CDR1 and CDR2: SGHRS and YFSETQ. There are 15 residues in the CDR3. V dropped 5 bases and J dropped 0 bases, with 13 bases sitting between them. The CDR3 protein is CASSPRGFSTDTQYF. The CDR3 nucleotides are TGCGCCAGCAGTCCGAGGGGGTTTAGCACAGATACGCAGTATTTT.

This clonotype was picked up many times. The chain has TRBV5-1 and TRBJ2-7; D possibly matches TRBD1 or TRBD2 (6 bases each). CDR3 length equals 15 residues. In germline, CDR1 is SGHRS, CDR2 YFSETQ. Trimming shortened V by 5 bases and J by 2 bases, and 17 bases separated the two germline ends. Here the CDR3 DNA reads TGCGCCAGCAGGGACAGAGTAGCGGAGCCCTACGAGCAGTACTTC. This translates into CASRDRVAEPYEQYF.

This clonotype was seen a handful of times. CDR3 bases: TGTGCCATCAGTGATGTGGCTAGCCAGGGGACCCAGTACTTC. It translates to CAISDVASQGTQYF. This rearrangement joins TRBV10-3 to TRBJ2-5, with D perhaps matching TRBD1 or TRBD2 (5 bases each). Trimming cost V 3 bases and J 7 bases, with 15 bases left between them. Germline-derived CDR1 and CDR2 are ENHRY and SYGVKD. The CDR3 is 14 amino acids.

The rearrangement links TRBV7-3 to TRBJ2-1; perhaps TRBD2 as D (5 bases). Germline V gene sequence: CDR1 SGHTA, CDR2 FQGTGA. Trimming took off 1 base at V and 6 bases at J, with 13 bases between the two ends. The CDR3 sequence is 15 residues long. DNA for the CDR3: TGTGCCAGCAGCTTAAGTGGGAGTACCCTCAATGAGCAGTTCTTC. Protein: CASSLSGSTLNEQFF.

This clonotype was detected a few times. CDR3 in amino acids: CASSLLGTSIYDEQYF. CDR3 bases: TGTGCCAGCAGTTTATTGGGGACTAGTATATACGACGAGCAGTACTTC. V and J are TRBV12-3 or TRBV12-4 and TRBJ2-7; 8 bases align to TRBD2. This CDR3 contains 16 residues. After removal of 2 bases from V and 5 bases from J, the junction contained 11 bases not matched to a gene.

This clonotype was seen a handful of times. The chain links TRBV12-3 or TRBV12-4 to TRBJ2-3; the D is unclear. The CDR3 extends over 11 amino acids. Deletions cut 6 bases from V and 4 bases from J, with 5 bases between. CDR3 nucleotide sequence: TGTGCCAGCAGATATTCAGATACGCAGTATTTT. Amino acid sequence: CASRYSDTQYF.

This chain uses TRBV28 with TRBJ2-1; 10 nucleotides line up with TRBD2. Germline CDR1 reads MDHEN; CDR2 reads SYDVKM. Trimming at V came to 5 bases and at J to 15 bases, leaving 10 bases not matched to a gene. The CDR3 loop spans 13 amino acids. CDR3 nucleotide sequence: TGTGCCAGCAGTATTAGCGGGGGGCTCCGAGGGTTCTTC. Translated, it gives CASSISGGLRGFF.

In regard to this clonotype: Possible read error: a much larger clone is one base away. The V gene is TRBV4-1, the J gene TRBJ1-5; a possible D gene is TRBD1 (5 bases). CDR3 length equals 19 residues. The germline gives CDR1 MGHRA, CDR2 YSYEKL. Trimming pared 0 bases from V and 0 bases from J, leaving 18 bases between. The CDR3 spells CASSQDLGLGGHSNQPQHF. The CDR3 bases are TGCGCCAGCAGCCAAGACTTGGGACTAGGAGGACATAGCAATCAGCCCCAGCATTTT.

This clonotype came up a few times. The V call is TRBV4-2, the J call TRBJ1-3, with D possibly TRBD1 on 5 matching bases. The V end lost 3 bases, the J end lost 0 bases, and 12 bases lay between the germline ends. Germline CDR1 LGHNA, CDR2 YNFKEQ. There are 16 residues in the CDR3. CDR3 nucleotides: TGTGCCAGCAGCCAGCCCGACAGAATCTCTGGAAACACCATATATTTT. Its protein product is CASSQPDRISGNTIYF.

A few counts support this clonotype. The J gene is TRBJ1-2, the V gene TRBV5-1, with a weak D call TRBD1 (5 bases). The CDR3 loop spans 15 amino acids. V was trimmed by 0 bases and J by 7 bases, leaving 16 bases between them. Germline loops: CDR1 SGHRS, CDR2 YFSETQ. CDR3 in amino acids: CASSLVWGPDGGYTF. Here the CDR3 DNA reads TGCGCCAGCAGCTTGGTATGGGGCCCCGATGGTGGCTACACCTTC.

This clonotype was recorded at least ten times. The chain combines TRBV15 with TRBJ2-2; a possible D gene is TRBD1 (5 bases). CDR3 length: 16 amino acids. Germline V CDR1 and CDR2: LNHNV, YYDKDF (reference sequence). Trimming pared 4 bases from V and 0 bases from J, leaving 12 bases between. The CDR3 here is CATSIRQSANTGELFF. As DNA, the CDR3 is TGTGCCACCAGCATCCGACAGTCAGCGAACACCGGGGAGCTGTTTTTT.

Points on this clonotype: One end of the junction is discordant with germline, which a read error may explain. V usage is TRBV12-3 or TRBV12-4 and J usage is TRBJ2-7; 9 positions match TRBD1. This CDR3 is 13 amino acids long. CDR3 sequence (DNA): TGTGCCAGCAGCGCTCTTAGAGGGACAGGGATGATCTTC. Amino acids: CASSALRGTGMIF.

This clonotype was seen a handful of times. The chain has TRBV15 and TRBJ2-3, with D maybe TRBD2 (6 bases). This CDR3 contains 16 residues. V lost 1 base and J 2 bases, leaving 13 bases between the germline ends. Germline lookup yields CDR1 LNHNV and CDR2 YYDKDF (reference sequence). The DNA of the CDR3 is TGTGCCACCAGCAGAGGGACCGGGGGTCCCACAGATACGCAGTATTTT. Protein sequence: CATSRGTGGPTDTQYF.

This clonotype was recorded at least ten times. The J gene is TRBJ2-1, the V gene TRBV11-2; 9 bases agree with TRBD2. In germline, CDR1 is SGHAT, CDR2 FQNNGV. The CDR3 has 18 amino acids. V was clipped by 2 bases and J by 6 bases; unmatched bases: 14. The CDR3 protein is CASSLQFPFSGSFNEQFF. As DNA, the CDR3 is TGTGCCAGCAGCTTACAATTCCCTTTTAGCGGGAGTTTCAATGAGCAGTTCTTC.

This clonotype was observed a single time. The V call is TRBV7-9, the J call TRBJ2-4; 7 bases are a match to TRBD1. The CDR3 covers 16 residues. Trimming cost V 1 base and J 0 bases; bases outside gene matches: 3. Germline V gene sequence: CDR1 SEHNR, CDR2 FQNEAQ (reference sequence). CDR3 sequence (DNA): TGTGCCAGCAGCTTAGAAGGGGGCCTAGCCAAAAACATTCAGTACTTC. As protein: CASSLEGGLAKNIQYF.

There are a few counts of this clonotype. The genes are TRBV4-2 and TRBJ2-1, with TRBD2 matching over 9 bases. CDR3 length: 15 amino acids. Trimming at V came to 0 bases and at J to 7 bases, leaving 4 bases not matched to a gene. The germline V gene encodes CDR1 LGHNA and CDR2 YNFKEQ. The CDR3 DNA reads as TGTGCCAGCAGCCAAGATGCCAGCGGGAGGAATGAGCAGTTCTTC. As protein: CASSQDASGRNEQFF.

CDR3 region: CASSSEPGNQPQHF. In DNA, the CDR3 is TGTGCCAGCAGCTCCGAACCAGGCAATCAGCCCCAGCATTTT. V and J are TRBV7-9 and TRBJ1-5; D is undetermined. CDR1 SEHNR and CDR2 FQNEAQ come from the germline V gene (reference sequence). Trimming took off 4 bases at V and 2 bases at J, with 9 bases between the two ends. CDR3 length equals 14 residues.

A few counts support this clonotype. The CDR3 coding sequence is TGTGCCAGCACCACGGGGAGAGGTATAGGTCATGGCAATCAGCCCCAGCATTTT. Translated, it gives CASTTGRGIGHGNQPQHF. The chain combines TRBV6-1 with TRBJ1-5, with unresolved D. V gave up 7 bases and J gave up 2 bases, with 24 bases separating them. The CDR3 has 18 amino acids. The germline V gene has CDR1 MNHNS and CDR2 SASEGT.

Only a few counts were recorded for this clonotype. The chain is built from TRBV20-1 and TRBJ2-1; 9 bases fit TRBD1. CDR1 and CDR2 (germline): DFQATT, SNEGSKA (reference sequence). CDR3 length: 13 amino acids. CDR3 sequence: CSAGQGPGNEQFF. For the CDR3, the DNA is TGCAGCGCTGGACAGGGGCCAGGGAATGAGCAGTTCTTC.

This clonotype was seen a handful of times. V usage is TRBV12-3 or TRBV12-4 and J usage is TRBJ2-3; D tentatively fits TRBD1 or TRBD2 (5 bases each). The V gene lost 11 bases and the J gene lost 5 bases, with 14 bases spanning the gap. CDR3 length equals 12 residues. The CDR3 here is CAVTRGGDTQYF. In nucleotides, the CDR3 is TGTGCCGTCACTAGGGGCGGAGATACGCAGTATTTT.

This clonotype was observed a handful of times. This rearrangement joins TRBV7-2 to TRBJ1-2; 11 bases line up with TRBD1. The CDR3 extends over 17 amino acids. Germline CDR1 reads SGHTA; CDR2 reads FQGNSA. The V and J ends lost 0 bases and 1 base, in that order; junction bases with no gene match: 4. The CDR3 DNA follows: TGTGCCAGCAGCTTAGCTGGGACAGGGGGGTTTAACTATGGCTACACCTTC. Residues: CASSLAGTGGFNYGYTF.

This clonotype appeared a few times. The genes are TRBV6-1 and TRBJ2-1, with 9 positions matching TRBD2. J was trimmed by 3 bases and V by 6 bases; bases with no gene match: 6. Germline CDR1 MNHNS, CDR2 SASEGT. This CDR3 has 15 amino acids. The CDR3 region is CASREMTSGYNEQFF. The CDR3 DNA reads TGTGCCAGCAGAGAAATGACTAGCGGCTACAATGAGCAGTTCTTC.

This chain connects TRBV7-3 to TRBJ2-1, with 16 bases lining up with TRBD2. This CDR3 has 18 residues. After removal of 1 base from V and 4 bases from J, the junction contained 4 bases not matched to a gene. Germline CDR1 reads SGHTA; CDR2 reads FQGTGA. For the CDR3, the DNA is TGTGCCAGCAGCTTAATAGGGACTAGCGGGAGGGAATACAATGAGCAGTTCTTC. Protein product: CASSLIGTSGREYNEQFF.

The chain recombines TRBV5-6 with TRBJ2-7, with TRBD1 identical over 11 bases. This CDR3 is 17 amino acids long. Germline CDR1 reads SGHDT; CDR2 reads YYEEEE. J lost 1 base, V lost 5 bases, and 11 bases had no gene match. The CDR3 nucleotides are TGTGCCAGCAGACCGGACAGGGGGCGGGTGAGGTCCTACGAGCAGTACTTC. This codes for CASRPDRGRVRSYEQYF.